The clone carrying this T cell receptor (beta chain) was counted a single time. Antigen: not known. At the survey level, the v3.0 immunoSEQ assay was run. Method: immunoSEQ multiplex PCR; TCRdb's copy keeps in-frame clones and lacks some. The table includes some 40,000 clones, approximately 94% detected once. These data come from a study of long-term antiretroviral therapy in people with HIV. General study results and limits: The study collected blood between 2004 and 2017, possibly under older ART regimens. The study found that diversity rose after ART but stayed below transplant donor controls. Absence of data on ART adherence, viral resistance or therapy changes was noted.

This CDR3 has 13 amino acids. CDR1 is MNHEY and CDR2 is SMNVEV in the germline V gene (reference sequence). V dropped 6 bases and J dropped 1 base, with 9 bases sitting between them. This TCR derives from a man aged 25-40 years with HIV. V usage is TRBV27 and J usage is TRBJ2-5; a possible D gene is TRBD1 (5 bases). The material sequenced was unsorted PBMCs, taken 9.2 years after starting antiretroviral therapy. Here the CDR3 DNA reads TGTGCCAGCAGACGTGGGGCCCAAGAGACCCAGTACTTC. Protein sequence: CASRRGAQETQYF.